This T cell receptor (beta chain) was identified during a study of blood T cells in healthy people across ages. The length of the CDR3 is 14 residues. The germline V gene encodes CDR1 SGHTA and CDR2 FQGNSA. Sample-barcoded 5' priming and a J-beta primer mix drove a second PCR of roughly 6 to 12 cycles. TCRdb analysed the 5' RACE reads with MiXCR anew, one entry per CDR3 protein. Of some 710,000 distinct CDR3 sequences in the sample, about a fifth are singletons; the top ten hold around a fifth. About this clonotype: Its target is not known. At one end, the junction sequence differs from germline, possibly due to a read error.

Findings and limits, study-wide: Not knowing donor CMV status may have confounded expanded clonotype changes.

This receptor was obtained from a man in his sixties or seventies in good health. Source material: blood. The chain links TRBV7-2 to TRBJ2-1; D is unresolved. CDR3 protein: CASGLGPAYNEQFF. The CDR3 nucleotides read TGTGCCAGCGGCTTAGGTCCGGCATACAATGAGCAGTTCTTC.